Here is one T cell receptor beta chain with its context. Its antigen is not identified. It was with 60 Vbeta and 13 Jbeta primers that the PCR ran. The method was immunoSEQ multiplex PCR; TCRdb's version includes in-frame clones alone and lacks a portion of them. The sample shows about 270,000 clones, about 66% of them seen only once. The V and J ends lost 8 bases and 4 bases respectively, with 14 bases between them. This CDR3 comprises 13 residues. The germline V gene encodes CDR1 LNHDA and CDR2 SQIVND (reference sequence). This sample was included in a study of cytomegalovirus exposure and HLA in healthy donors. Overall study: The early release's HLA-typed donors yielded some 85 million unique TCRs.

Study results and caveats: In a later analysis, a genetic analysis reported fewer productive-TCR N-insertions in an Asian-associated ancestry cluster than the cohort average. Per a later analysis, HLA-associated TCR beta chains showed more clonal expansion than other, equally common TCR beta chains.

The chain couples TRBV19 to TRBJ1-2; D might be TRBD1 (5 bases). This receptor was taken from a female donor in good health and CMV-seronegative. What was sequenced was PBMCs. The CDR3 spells CASRLGQLYGYTF. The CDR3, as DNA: TGTGCCAGTCGGCTGGGGCAGCTCTATGGCTACACCTTC.